The T cell receptor beta chain under discussion was sequenced for a study of cytomegalovirus exposure and HLA in healthy donors. Researchers ran the PCR with 60 Vbeta and 13 Jbeta primers. Sequencing was performed with immunoSEQ multiplex PCR; in TCRdb, only in-frame clones are kept and a portion is missing. The sample gives 150,000 or so clones, almost 80% of which show up once; approximately 9.8% is in the top ten. CDR3 length equals 14 residues. Per germline, CDR1 LNHDA and CDR2 SQIVND (reference sequence). J gave up 4 bases and V 5 bases, and 7 bases lay outside the gene matches. Sampled while nominally healthy, donors likely had unrecorded immune exposures.

The chain has TRBV19 and TRBJ1-1; TRBD1 aligns across 7 bases. This sequence was found in a man in his late teens or twenties in good health and CMV-seropositive. The sample was PBMCs. The CDR3 sequence is CASSFDREITEAFF. CDR3 nucleotide sequence: TGTGCCAGTAGTTTCGACAGGGAGATCACTGAAGCTTTCTTT. Complete variable domain (other parts from reference TRBV19 and TRBJ1-1): DGGITQSPKYLFRKEGQNVTLSCEQNLNHDAMYWYRQDPGQGLRLIYYSQIVNDFQKGDIAEGYSVSREKKESFPLTVTSAQKNPTAFYLCASSFDREITEAFFGQGTRLTVV.